This T cell receptor beta chain comes out of a study of T cell responses to AZD1222 COVID-19 vaccine. Germline values: CDR1 SQVTM, CDR2 ANQGSEA. The CDR3 spans 14 residues. Trimming cost V 7 bases and J 5 bases, with 20 bases left between them. Profiled with immunoSEQ multiplex PCR; TCRdb holds only in-frame clones, not every one. The sample has some 130,000 clones, about 90% seen once. The chain links TRBV29-1 to TRBJ1-1; D may be TRBD1 (5 bases). The sample here was peripheral blood, taken on day 0 of AZD1222 vaccination. This receptor was identified in an adult in good health. As DNA, the CDR3 is TGCAGCGCGGCCCGGAGGATGGGGGATACTGAAGCTTTCTTT. Its translation: CSAARRMGDTEAFF.